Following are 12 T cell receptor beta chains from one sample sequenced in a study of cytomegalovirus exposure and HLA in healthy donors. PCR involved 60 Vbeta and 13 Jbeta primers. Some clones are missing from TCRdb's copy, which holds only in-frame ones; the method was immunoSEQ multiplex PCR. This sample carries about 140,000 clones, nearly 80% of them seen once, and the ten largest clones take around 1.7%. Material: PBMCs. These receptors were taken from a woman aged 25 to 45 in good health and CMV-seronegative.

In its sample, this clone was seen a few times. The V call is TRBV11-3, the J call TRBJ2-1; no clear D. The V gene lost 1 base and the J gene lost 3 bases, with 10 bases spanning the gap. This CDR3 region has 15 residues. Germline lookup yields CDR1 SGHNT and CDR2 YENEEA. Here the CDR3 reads CASSLGWQIYNEQFF. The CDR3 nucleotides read TGTGCCAGCAGCTTAGGTTGGCAGATCTACAATGAGCAGTTCTTC. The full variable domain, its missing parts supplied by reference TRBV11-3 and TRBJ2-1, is EAGVVQSPRYKIIEKKQPVAFWCNPISGHNTLYWYLQNLGQGPELLIRYENEEAVDDSQLPKDRFSAERLKGVDSTLKIQPAELGDSAVYLCASSLGWQIYNEQFFGPGTRLTVL.

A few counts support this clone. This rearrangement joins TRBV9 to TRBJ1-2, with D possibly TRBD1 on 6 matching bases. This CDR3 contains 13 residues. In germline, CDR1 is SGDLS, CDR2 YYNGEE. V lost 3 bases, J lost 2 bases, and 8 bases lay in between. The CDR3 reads CASSAQGNYGYTF. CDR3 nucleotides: TGTGCCAGCAGCGCGCAGGGGAACTATGGCTACACCTTC.

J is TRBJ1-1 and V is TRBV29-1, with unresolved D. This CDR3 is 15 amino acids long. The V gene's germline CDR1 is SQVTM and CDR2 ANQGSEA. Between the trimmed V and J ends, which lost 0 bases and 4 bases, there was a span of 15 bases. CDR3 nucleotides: TGCAGCGTTGAAGATCCGCAGGTGGTGTCCACTGAAGCTTTCTTT. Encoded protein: CSVEDPQVVSTEAFF.

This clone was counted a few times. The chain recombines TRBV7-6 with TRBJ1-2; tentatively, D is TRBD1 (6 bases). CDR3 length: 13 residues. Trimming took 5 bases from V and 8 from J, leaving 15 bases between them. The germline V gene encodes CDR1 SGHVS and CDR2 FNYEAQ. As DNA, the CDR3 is TGTGCCAGCAGCCCCCACGATGGGGGCGGCTACACCTTC. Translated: CASSPHDGGGYTF.

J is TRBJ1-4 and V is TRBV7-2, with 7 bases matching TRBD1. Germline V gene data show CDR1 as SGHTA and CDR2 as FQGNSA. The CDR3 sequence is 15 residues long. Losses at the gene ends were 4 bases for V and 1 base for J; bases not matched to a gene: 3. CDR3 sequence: CASSSYRGTNEKLFF. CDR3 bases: TGTGCCAGCAGCTCCTACAGGGGAACTAATGAAAAACTGTTTTTT.

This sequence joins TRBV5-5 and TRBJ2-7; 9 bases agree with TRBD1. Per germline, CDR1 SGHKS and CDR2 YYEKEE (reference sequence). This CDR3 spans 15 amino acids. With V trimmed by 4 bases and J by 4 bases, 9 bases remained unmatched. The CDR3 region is CASSPRQGDRYEQYF. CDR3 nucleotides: TGTGCCAGCAGCCCAAGACAGGGGGACAGATACGAGCAGTACTTC.

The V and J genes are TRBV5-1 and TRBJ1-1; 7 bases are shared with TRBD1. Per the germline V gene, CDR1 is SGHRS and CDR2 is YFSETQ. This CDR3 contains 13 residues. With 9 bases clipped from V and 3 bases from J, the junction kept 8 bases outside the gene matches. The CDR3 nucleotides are TGCGCCACCCGGAGAGGGACAGACACTGAAGCTTTCTTT. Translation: CATRRGTDTEAFF. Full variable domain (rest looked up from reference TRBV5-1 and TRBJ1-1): KAGVTQTPRYLIKTRGQQVTLSCSPISGHRSVSWYQQTPGQGLQFLFEYFSETQRNKGNFPGRFSGRQFSNSRSEMNVSTLELGDSALYLCATRRGTDTEAFFGQGTRLTVV.

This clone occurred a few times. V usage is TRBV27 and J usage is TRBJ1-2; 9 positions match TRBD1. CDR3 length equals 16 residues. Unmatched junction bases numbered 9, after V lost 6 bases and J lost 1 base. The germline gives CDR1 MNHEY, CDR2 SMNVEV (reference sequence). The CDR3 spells CASSSLGDRVNYGYTF. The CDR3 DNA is TGTGCCAGCAGCAGCTTAGGGGACAGGGTTAACTATGGCTACACCTTC.

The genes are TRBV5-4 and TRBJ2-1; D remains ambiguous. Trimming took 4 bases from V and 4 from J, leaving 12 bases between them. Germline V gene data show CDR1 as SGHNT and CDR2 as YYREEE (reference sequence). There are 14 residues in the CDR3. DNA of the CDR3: TGTGCCAGCAGCCTACCGTCCTCATACAATGAGCAGTTCTTC. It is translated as CASSLPSSYNEQFF.

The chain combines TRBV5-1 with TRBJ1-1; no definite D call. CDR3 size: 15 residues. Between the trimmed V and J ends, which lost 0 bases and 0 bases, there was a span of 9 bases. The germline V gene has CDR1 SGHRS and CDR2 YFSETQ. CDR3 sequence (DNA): TGCGCCAGCAGCTTGGCCCGCAACATGAACACTGAAGCTTTCTTT. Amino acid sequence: CASSLARNMNTEAFF.

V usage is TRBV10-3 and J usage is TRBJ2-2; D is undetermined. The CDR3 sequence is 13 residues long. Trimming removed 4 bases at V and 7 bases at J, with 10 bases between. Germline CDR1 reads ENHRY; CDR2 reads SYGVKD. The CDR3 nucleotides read TGTGCCATCAGTGCCTCCGGTGTCGGGGAGCTGTTTTTT. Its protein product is CAISASGVGELFF.

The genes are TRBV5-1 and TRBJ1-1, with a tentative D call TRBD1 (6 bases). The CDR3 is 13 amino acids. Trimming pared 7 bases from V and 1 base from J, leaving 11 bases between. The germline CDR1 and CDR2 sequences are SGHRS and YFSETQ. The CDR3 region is CASVGQTNTEAFF. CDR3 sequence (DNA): TGCGCCAGCGTTGGACAGACGAACACTGAAGCTTTCTTT.